One T cell receptor (beta chain) is described in this entry. Its antigen is unidentified. This entry is derived from a study of T cell responses to AZD1222 COVID-19 vaccine. Study-wide results and limits: Spike-specific TCR repertoires showed rising breadth and depth after two AZD1222 doses. White British donors predominated, females outnumbered males, and clonal diversity was possibly underestimated. Nearly half of spike-specific TCRs reportedly target variant regions that are unmutated in the B.1.351 and B.1.1.7 variants.

Method: immunoSEQ multiplex PCR; TCRdb's copy keeps in-frame clones and lacks some. The sample lists 150,000 to 250,000 clones, approximately 93% occurring once. Germline V gene lookup returns CDR1 SEHNR and CDR2 FQNEAQ (reference sequence). The V end was cut by 1 base, the J end by 10 bases, with 20 bases between. This CDR3 is built from 17 residues. This receptor was taken from an adult who received the AZD1222 COVID-19 vaccine. Sequences were derived from peripheral blood, sampled 28 days after the second AZD1222 dose. This sequence joins TRBV7-9 and TRBJ1-6; D is unresolved. The CDR3 DNA is TGTGCCAGCAGCTTAGGAGCAGCGGGCTTCCAGAGATCACCCCTCCACTTT. Translating gives CASSLGAAGFQRSPLHF.